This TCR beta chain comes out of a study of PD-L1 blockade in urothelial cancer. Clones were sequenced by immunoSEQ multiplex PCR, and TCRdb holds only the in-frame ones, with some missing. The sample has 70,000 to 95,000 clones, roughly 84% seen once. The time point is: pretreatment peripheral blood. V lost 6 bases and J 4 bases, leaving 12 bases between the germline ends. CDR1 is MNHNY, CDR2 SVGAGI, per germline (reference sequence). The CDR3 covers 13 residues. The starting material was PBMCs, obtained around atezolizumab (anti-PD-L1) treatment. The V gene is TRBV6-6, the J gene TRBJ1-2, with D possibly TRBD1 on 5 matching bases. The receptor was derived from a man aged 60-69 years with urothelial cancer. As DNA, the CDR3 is TGTGCCAGCAGCTACGACAGTGGCTATGGCTACACCTTC. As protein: CASSYDSGYGYTF.